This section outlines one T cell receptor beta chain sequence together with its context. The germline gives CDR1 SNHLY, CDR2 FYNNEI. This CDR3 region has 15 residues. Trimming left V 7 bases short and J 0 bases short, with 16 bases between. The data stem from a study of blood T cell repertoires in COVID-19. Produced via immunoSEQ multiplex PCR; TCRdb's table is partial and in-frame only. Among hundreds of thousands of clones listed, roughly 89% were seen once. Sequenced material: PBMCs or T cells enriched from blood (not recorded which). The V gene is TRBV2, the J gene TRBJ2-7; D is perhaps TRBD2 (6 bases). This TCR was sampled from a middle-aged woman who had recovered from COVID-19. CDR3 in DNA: TGTGCCAGCACTCAGGAGGGACTCCCCTCCTACGAGCAGTACTTC. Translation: CASTQEGLPSYEQYF.